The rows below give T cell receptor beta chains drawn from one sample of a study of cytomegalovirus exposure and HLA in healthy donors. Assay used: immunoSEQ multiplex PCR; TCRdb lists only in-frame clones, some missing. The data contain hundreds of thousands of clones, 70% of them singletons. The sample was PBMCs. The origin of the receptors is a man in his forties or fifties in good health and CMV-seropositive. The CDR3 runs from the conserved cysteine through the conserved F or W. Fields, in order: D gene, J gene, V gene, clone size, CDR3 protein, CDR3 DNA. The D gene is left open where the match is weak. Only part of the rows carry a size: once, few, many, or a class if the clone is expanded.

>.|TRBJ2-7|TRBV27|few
CASSPRTSGLGEQYF
TGTGCCAGCAGCCCAAGGACGTCGGGGTTAGGCGAGCAGTACTTC
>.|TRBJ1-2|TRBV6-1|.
CASSEARANYGYTF
TGTGCCAGCAGTGAAGCTCGGGCTAACTATGGCTACACCTTC
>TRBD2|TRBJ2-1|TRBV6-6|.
CASSPAGVYNEQFF
TGTGCCAGCAGTCCAGCGGGAGTCTACAATGAGCAGTTCTTC
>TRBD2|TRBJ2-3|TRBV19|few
CASTPNMAGGGDTQYF
TGTGCCAGTACTCCAAATATGGCGGGGGGCGGGGATACGCAGTATTTT
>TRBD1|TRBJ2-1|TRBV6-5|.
CASSRDRENEQFF
TGTGCCAGCAGTCGCGACAGGGAGAATGAGCAGTTCTTC
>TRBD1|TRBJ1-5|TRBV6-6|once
CASSYGQALNQPQHF
TGTGCCAGCAGCTACGGACAGGCGCTGAATCAGCCCCAGCATTTT
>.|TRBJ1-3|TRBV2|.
CASSRDRSSGNTIYF
TGTGCCAGCAGTCGCGACAGAAGCTCTGGAAACACCATATATTTT
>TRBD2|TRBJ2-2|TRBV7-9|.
CATLREDGELFF
TGTGCTACCTTGCGGGAGGACGGGGAGCTGTTTTTT
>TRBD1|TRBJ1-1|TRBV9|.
CASSAGTVEAFF
TGTGCCAGCAGCGCCGGGACAGTAGAAGCTTTCTTT
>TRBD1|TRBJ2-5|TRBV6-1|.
CASSELSTGGIRETQYF
TGTGCCAGCAGTGAATTGAGCACAGGGGGGATTAGGGAGACCCAGTACTTC
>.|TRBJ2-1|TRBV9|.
CASSGLGTGGQGEQFF
TGTGCCAGCAGCGGCTTGGGGACGGGGGGCCAGGGTGAGCAGTTCTTC
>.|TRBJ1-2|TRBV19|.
CASSIAQDGYTF
TGTGCCAGTAGTATTGCCCAGGATGGCTACACCTTC
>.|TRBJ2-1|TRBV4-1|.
CASSQAPTSYNEQFF
TGCGCCAGCAGCCAAGCACCTACTAGCTACAATGAGCAGTTCTTC
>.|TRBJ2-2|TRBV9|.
CASSPGSGELFF
TGTGCCAGCTCCCCGGGTTCGGGGGAGCTGTTTTTT
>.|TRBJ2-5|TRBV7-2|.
CASSLRPGQETQYF
TGTGCCAGCAGCTTACGGCCAGGCCAAGAGACCCAGTACTTC
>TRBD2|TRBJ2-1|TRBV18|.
CASSPLTSGGANEQFF
TGTGCCAGCTCGCCCCTTACTAGCGGGGGGGCCAATGAGCAGTTCTTC
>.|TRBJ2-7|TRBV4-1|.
CASSQVSAAAYEQYF
TGCGCCAGCAGCCAAGTTTCGGCGGCAGCCTACGAGCAGTACTTC
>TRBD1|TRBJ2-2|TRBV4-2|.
CASSQADREDTGELFF
TGTGCCAGCAGCCAAGCGGACAGGGAAGACACCGGGGAGCTGTTTTTT
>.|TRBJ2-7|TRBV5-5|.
CASSLTWTESYEQYF
TGTGCCAGCAGCTTGACGTGGACAGAATCCTACGAGCAGTACTTC
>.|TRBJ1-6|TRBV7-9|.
CASSSTGYGSPLHF
TGTGCCAGCAGCTCAACAGGGTACGGTTCACCCCTCCACTTT
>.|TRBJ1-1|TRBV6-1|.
CASSQGRNTEAFF
TGTGCCAGCAGTCAGGGCAGGAACACTGAAGCTTTCTTT
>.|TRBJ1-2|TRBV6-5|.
CASRQGTHGYTF
TGTGCCAGCAGGCAGGGGACCCATGGCTACACCTTC
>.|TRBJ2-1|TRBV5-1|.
CACRQDDSYNEQFF
TGCGCCTGCCGACAGGACGACTCCTACAATGAGCAGTTCTTC
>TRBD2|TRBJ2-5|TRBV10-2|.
CASSEGFGGGPETQYF
TGCGCCAGCAGTGAAGGGTTCGGGGGGGGCCCAGAGACCCAGTACTTC
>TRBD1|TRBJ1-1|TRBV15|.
CATSTGGVNTEAFF
TGTGCCACCAGTACAGGGGGTGTGAACACTGAAGCTTTCTTT
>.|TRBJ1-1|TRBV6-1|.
CASSVRRDEGEAFF
TGTGCCAGCAGTGTAAGGAGGGATGAGGGTGAAGCTTTCTTT
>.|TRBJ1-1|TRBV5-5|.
CASSFSQSWNTEAFF
TGTGCCAGCAGCTTCTCCCAAAGCTGGAACACTGAAGCTTTCTTT
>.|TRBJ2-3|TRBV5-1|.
CASSLGESGGLTTDTQYF
TGCGCCAGCAGCTTGGGGGAGTCCGGGGGTCTAACCACAGATACGCAGTATTTT
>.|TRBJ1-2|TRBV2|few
CASSGDSSGYGYTF
TGTGCCAGCAGTGGGGACTCATCAGGTTATGGCTACACCTTC
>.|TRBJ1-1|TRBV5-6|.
CASSLGPEAFF
TGTGCCAGCAGCTTGGGGCCTGAAGCTTTCTTT
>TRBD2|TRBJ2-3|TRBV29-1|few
CSVDSGGGSDTQYF
TGCAGCGTCGATAGCGGGGGTGGCTCAGATACGCAGTATTTT